This TCR beta chain was recorded in a study of shared clonotypes between healthy human individuals. Study outcomes and limitations: Naive CD4 clonotypes overlapped across several donors at roughly 5%. Naive subsets generally had larger estimated richness than memory subsets. What rarefaction showed was incomplete sorted-subset sequencing despite large depth.

When replicate PCRs were run on sorted subsets, they used about 200 ng DNA, about 31,000 T cell genomes. Measured with immunoSEQ multiplex PCR; TCRdb has only the in-frame clones, and not every one. The sample lists about 2.3 million clones, about 92% occurring once. CDR1 is SGHTA, CDR2 FQGNSA, per germline. The CDR3 spans 13 residues. V shed 2 bases and J shed 5 bases, with 9 bases lying between them. Of note for this clone: Its antigen is as yet unknown.

This TCR came from a man between 18 and 35 years old in good health. Some clones in this sample may be carry-over from other donors' samples. The sequenced sample consisted of naive CD4+ T cells from PBMCs. The sample's subset: CD45RA+ positively selected. The rearrangement joins TRBV7-2 to TRBJ2-5; TRBD1 is a possible D gene (5 bases). The CDR3 region has the DNA TGTGCCAGCAGCTTAATAGGGGTCGAGACCCAGTACTTC. Protein product: CASSLIGVETQYF.